Below, 12 T cell receptor beta chains from the same sample are listed, as sequenced in a study of breast tumors, draining lymph nodes, adjacent tissues. TCRdb reprocessed the multiplex PCR reads with MiXCR, giving one entry per CDR3 protein. In the table there are around 130,000 distinct CDR3 sequences, about 20% of which are singletons. Axillary draining lymph nodes of breast cancer patients supplied the node samples. The sequencing input was axillary lymph node tissue. The receptors originated from a female donor with breast cancer. Some clones in this sample may be carry-over from other donors' samples.

This clonotype showed up many times. The V call is TRBV6-5, the J call TRBJ2-7; 9 bases align to TRBD1. The germline V gene encodes CDR1 MNHEY and CDR2 SVGAGI. The CDR3 has 14 amino acids. Germline trimming cut 7 bases from V and 6 bases from J; bases unmatched to any gene: 10. The CDR3 coding sequence is TGTGCCAGCACCCCGGGACAGGGACGACGCGAGCAGTACTTC. Its protein product is CASTPGQGRREQYF.

This clonotype was observed many times. The CDR3 here is CASSLTSGGPFEQYF. CDR3 coding DNA: TGTGCCAGCAGCCTAACGAGCGGGGGGCCCTTCGAGCAGTACTTC. The J gene is TRBJ2-7, the V gene TRBV11-2, with 9 bases lining up with TRBD2. Germline V CDR1 and CDR2: SGHAT, FQNNGV. The CDR3 sequence is 15 residues long. The junction had 11 bases not matched to a gene; V was cut back by 5 bases and J by 6 bases.

This clonotype was observed a handful of times. The chain carries TRBV6-2 or TRBV6-3 and TRBJ2-1; the D call may be TRBD1 or TRBD2 (5 bases each). V was shortened by 6 bases and J by 15 bases, with 15 bases between the two germline ends. CDR1 and CDR2 (germline): MNHEY, SVGEGT. This CDR3 spans 11 amino acids. The CDR3 nucleotides read TGTGCCAGCAGACTAGGGGCTTCTCTGTTCTTC. It codes for CASRLGASLFF.

Ten or more counts support this clonotype. The rearrangement links TRBV2 to TRBJ1-3; the D gene is possibly TRBD1 (6 bases). The V end lost 5 bases, the J end lost 4 bases, and 18 bases lay between the germline ends. Germline CDR1 is SNHLY and CDR2 is FYNNEI. The CDR3 is 16 amino acids. The DNA for the CDR3 is TGTGCCAGCAGTAAAAATTTAGGGGGAGTCGGAAACACCATATATTTT. It yields the protein CASSKNLGGVGNTIYF.

V usage is TRBV2 and J usage is TRBJ1-1; D ambiguous. V lost 0 bases, J lost 6 bases, and 14 bases lay in between. CDR3 length equals 15 residues. The germline gives CDR1 SNHLY, CDR2 FYNNEI. The CDR3, as DNA: TGTGCCAGCAGTGAAGCGCAAGTCCCTGTCGCTGAAGCTTTCTTT. Translation: CASSEAQVPVAEAFF.

Turning to this clonotype: Its ends do not fully match the called genes, so a read error is possible. The rearrangement joins TRBV5-1 to TRBJ2-7, with D perhaps given as TRBD1 or TRBD2 (5 bases each). Germline CDR1 and CDR2: SGHRS and YFSETQ. This CDR3 comprises 16 residues. CDR3 DNA: TGCGCCGGCAGCTCTGGGACGGGGACCTTCTCCTACGAGCAGTACTTC. Translated: CAGSSGTGTFSYEQYF.

The chain joins TRBV5-4 to TRBJ2-3, with TRBD2 matching 7 bases. The ends lost 4 bases at V and 1 base at J; junction bases unmatched: 3. This CDR3 region has 14 residues. Germline lookup yields CDR1 SGHNT and CDR2 YYREEE (reference sequence). The CDR3 coding sequence is TGTGCCAGCAGCCGTGGACTAGGCACAGATACGCAGTATTTT. Its translation: CASSRGLGTDTQYF.

This clonotype was seen at least ten times. The chain combines TRBV10-3 with TRBJ2-1; D gene ambiguous. In germline, CDR1 is ENHRY, CDR2 SYGVKD. The CDR3 totals 13 residues. Trimming removed 3 bases at V and 4 bases at J, with 7 bases between. CDR3 sequence: CAISEDGYNEQFF. The CDR3, as DNA: TGTGCCATCAGTGAAGACGGATACAATGAGCAGTTCTTC.

This clonotype was observed a single time. It may be a read error: a sequence one base away is much more abundant. The chain carries TRBV6-5 and TRBJ1-6; TRBD1 aligns across 7 bases. V was clipped by 0 bases and J by 6 bases; unmatched bases: 5. Germline CDR1 MNHEY, CDR2 SVGAGI. The CDR3 length is 16 residues. The CDR3 spells CASSYSTGTCNSPLHF. As DNA, the CDR3 is TGTGCCAGCAGTTACTCGACAGGGACCTGTAATTCACCCCTCCACTTT.

This clonotype was detected only a few times. The chain's CDR3 is CASSWGGVLPFNEQFF. The DNA for the CDR3 is TGCGCCAGCAGCTGGGGAGGGGTTTTACCTTTCAATGAGCAGTTCTTC. This chain joins TRBV5-1 and TRBJ2-1, with 7 bases matching TRBD2. Per germline, CDR1 SGHRS and CDR2 YFSETQ. Losses at the gene ends were 3 bases for V and 6 bases for J; bases not matched to a gene: 12. The CDR3 covers 16 residues. Supplemented by reference TRBV5-1 and TRBJ2-1, the full variable domain reads KAGVTQTPRYLIKTRGQQVTLSCSPISGHRSVSWYQQTPGQGLQFLFEYFSETQRNKGNFPGRFSGRQFSNSRSEMNVSTLELGDSALYLCASSWGGVLPFNEQFFGPGTRLTVL.

The table lists this clonotype with many counts. The rearrangement joins TRBV7-2 to TRBJ2-7; the D is unclear. Germline CDR1 reads SGHTA; CDR2 reads FQGNSA. This CDR3 has 14 residues. Trimming removed 1 base from V and 2 bases from J, with 9 bases in between. The DNA of the CDR3 is TGTGCCAGCAGCTTAGGGTTAGACCCCTACGAGCAGTACTTC. Translation: CASSLGLDPYEQYF.

This clonotype was counted many times. The rearrangement joins TRBV5-1 to TRBJ2-7, with D perhaps TRBD1 (6 bases). Germline lookup yields CDR1 SGHRS and CDR2 YFSETQ. Trimming removed 2 bases from V and 0 bases from J, with 18 bases in between. The CDR3 is made up of 17 amino acids. In DNA, the CDR3 is TGCGCCAGCAGCTTAACCTTCTCCGGGACAAACTCCTACGAGCAGTACTTC. It is translated as CASSLTFSGTNSYEQYF. Together with reference TRBV5-1 and TRBJ2-7, the CDR3 gives the full variable domain: KAGVTQTPRYLIKTRGQQVTLSCSPISGHRSVSWYQQTPGQGLQFLFEYFSETQRNKGNFPGRFSGRQFSNSRSEMNVSTLELGDSALYLCASSLTFSGTNSYEQYFGPGTRLTVT.